The following is a T cell receptor (beta chain) sequence with its context. Measured with immunoSEQ multiplex PCR; TCRdb has only the in-frame clones, and not every one. The sample yields 60,000 to 75,000 clones, roughly nine tenths seen once. This sample stems from a study of T cell changes during pregnancy in multiple sclerosis. The source was peripheral blood, collected before pregnancy. The origin of this receptor is a female donor with multiple sclerosis, enrolled in a pregnancy study.

DNA of the CDR3: TGCGCCAGCAGCCAAGATGGGGCCGGACGAACCTACGAGCAGTACTTC. It translates to CASSQDGAGRTYEQYF. This chain uses TRBV4-3 with TRBJ2-7; D may be TRBD1 (5 bases). The CDR3 has 16 residues. Germline V CDR1 and CDR2: LGHNA, YSLEER. V was pared by 0 bases and J by 2 bases, with 14 bases between.